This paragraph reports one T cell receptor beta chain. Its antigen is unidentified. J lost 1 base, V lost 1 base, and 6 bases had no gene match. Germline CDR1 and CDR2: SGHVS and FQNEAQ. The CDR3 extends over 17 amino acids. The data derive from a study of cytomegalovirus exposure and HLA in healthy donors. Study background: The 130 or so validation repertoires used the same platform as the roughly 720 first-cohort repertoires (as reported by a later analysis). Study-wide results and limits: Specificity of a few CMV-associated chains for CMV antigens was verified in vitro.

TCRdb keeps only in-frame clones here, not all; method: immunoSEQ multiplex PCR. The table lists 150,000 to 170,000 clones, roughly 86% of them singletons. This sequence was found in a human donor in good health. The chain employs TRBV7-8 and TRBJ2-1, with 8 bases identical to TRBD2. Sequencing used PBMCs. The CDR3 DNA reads TGTGCCAGCAGCTTAGAGTCCCGCGGGAGGTCCTACAATGAGCAGTTCTTC. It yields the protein CASSLESRGRSYNEQFF.